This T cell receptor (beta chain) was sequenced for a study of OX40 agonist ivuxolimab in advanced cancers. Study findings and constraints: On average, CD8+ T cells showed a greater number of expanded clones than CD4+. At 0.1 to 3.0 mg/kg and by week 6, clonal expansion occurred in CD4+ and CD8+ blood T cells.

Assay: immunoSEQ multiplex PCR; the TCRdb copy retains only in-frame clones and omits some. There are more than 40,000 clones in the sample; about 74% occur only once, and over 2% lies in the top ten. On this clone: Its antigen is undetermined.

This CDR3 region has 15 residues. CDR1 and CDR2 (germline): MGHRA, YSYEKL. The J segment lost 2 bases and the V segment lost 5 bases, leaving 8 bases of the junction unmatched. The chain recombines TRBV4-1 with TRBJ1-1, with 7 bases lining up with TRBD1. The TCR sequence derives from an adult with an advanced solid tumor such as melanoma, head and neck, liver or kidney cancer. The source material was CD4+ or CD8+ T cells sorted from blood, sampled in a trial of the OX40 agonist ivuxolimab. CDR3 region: CASSVRQGENTEAFF. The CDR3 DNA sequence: TGCGCCAGCAGCGTCAGACAGGGCGAAAACACTGAAGCTTTCTTT.